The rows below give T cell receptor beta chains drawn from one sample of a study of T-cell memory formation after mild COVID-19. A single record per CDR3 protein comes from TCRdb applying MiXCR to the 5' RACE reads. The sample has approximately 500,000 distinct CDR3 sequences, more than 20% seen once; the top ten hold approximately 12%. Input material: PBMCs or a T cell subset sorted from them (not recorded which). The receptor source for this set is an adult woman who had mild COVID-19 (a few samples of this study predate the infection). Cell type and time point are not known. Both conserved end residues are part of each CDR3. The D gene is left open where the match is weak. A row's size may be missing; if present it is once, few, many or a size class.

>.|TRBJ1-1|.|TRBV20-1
CSALGGPNTEAFF
TGCAGTGCCCTAGGAGGTCCCAACACTGAAGCTTTCTTT
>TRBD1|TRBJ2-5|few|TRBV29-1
CSVGRGTGSQETQYF
TGCAGCGTTGGCCGAGGGACAGGGAGCCAAGAGACCCAGTACTTC
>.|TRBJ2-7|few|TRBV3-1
CASSQAGGREQYF
TGTGCCAGCAGCCAAGCGGGGGGCCGGGAGCAGTACTTC
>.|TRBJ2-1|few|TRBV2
CASSESGGWDEQFF
TGTGCCAGCAGTGAATCGGGGGGCTGGGATGAGCAGTTCTTC
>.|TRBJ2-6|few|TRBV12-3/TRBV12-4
CASSLSAGANVLTF
TGTGCCAGCAGTTTGTCAGCCGGGGCCAACGTCCTGACTTTC
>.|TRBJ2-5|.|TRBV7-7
CASSLGLRTAGETQYF
TGTGCCAGCAGCTTAGGGTTGAGGACTGCGGGAGAGACCCAGTACTTC
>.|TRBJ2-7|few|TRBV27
CASSPPAGPLIMLDEQYF
TGTGCCAGCAGTCCTCCGGCTGGGCCTCTGATCATGCTCGACGAGCAGTACTTC
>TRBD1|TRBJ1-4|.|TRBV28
CASEEGQGYEKLFF
TGTGCCAGCGAGGAGGGACAGGGCTATGAAAAACTGTTTTTT
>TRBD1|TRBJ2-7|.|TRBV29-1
CSVRGQAYEQYF
TGCAGCGTCAGAGGACAGGCCTACGAGCAGTACTTC
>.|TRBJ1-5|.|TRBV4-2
CASSQDRQGGNQTQHF
TGTGCCAGCAGCCAAGATAGGCAGGGCGGCAATCAGACCCAGCATTTT
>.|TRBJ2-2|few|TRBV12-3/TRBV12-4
CASSFLRGTGELFF
TGTGCCAGCAGTTTTTTACGTGGGACCGGGGAGCTGTTTTTT
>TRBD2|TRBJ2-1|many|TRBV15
CATSIYGGSSYNEQFF
TGTGCCACCAGTATCTACGGCGGGAGCTCCTACAATGAGCAGTTCTTC
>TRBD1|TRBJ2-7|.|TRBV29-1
CSVEAVQGAYEQYF
TGCAGCGTTGAAGCGGTCCAGGGGGCCTACGAGCAGTACTTC
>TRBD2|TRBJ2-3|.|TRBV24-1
CATSVGGGPSTDTQYF
TGTGCCACCAGTGTCGGCGGGGGACCTAGCACAGATACGCAGTATTTT
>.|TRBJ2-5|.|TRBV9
CASSVGLHGTLYQETQYF
TGTGCCAGCAGCGTAGGTCTACACGGGACACTCTACCAAGAGACCCAGTACTTC
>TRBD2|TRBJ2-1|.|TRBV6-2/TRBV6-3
CASSYAAGGLSYNEQFF
TGTGCCAGCAGTTACGCGGCGGGAGGGCTCTCCTACAATGAGCAGTTCTTC
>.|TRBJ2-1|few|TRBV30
CAWSVMMLNEQFF
TGTGCCTGGAGTGTAATGATGTTGAATGAGCAGTTCTTC
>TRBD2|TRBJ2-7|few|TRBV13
CASSLPEKGRDPQYF
TGTGCCAGCAGCTTACCCGAAAAGGGGAGGGACCCTCAGTACTTC
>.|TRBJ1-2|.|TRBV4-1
CASSQDHPFVAGPANYGYTF
TGCGCCAGCAGCCAAGATCACCCGTTTGTGGCAGGGCCAGCAAACTATGGCTACACCTTC
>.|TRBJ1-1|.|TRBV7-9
CASSGEYTEAFF
TGTGCCAGCAGCGGGGAGTACACTGAAGCTTTCTTT
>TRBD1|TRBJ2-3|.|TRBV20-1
CSARGQENTDTQYF
TGCAGTGCTAGGGGACAGGAGAACACAGATACGCAGTATTTT
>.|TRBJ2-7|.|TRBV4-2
CASSQDLPRDYEQYF
TGTGCCAGCAGCCAAGATCTCCCCAGGGACTACGAGCAGTACTTC